A single sample gave rise to the 25 T cell receptor beta chains below, sequenced in a study of T cell repertoires in cytomegalovirus infection (dated by TCRdb to between 2018 and 2021). Sequenced using an Illumina HiSeq 1500. TCRdb's own reprocessing of the public reads used fastp at Q25 and MiXCR and kept productive beta chains. Entries that share a CDR3 protein sequence are merged under the most common genes and DNA. The sample contains roughly 310,000 distinct CDR3 sequences, roughly 15% of them found a single time. Clones ranked in the top ten supply about 11% of the sample. Sequencing used PBMCs. These receptors came from a human donor in good health (CMV status not recorded). Some clones in this sample may be carry-over from other donors' samples.

The chain links TRBV5-1 to TRBJ1-1; a possible D gene is TRBD1 (6 bases). The CDR3 covers 15 residues. The ends were cut back, 1 base at V and 2 bases at J, with 12 bases in the middle. Per the germline V gene, CDR1 is SGHRS and CDR2 is YFSETQ. The CDR3 spells CASSLMGGQNTEAFF. The CDR3 nucleotides read TGCGCCAGCAGCTTGATGGGGGGACAAAACACTGAAGCTTTCTTT. Full variable domain (missing parts from reference TRBV5-1 and TRBJ1-1): KAGVTQTPRYLIKTRGQQVTLSCSPISGHRSVSWYQQTPGQGLQFLFEYFSETQRNKGNFPGRFSGRQFSNSRSEMNVSTLELGDSALYLCASSLMGGQNTEAFFGQGTRLTVV.

This clonotype has more than one count but fewer than ten. The rearrangement joins TRBV10-3 to TRBJ1-3, with D unclear. The V gene lost 3 bases and the J gene lost 5 bases, with 17 bases spanning the gap. The CDR3 totals 16 residues. From germline, CDR1 is ENHRY and CDR2 SYGVKD. The CDR3 loop reads CAISEIGPQRRNTIYF. The CDR3 DNA is TGTGCCATCAGTGAAATCGGGCCCCAGAGGAGAAACACCATATATTTT.

CDR3 nucleotide sequence: TGTGCCAGCAGTTATGGTTTTGAGGGCGCGGGTCAGCCCCAGCATTTT. Its protein is CASSYGFEGAGQPQHF. The rearrangement joins TRBV28 to TRBJ1-5, with D hard to call. Between the trimmed V and J ends, which lost 4 bases and 6 bases, there was a span of 19 bases. Germline V CDR1 and CDR2: MDHEN, SYDVKM. The length of the CDR3 is 16 residues.

The sample holds many counts of this clonotype. The V and J genes are TRBV4-1 and TRBJ2-3, with TRBD2 matching 8 bases. This CDR3 comprises 16 residues. V gave up 5 bases and J gave up 1 base; unmatched junction bases: 8. Looked up from germline, CDR1 is MGHRA and CDR2 is YSYEKL. CDR3 sequence reads: CASSLRRGAGTDTQYF. The CDR3 nucleotides are TGCGCCAGCAGCTTGAGGCGGGGGGCAGGCACAGATACGCAGTATTTT.

This chain uses TRBV28 with TRBJ2-7; 7 bases fit TRBD1. CDR1 MDHEN and CDR2 SYDVKM come from the germline V gene. CDR3 size: 14 residues. J gave up 7 bases and V 2 bases, and 8 bases lay outside the gene matches. CDR3 in amino acids: CASSLGTGAGEQYF. The CDR3 nucleotides are TGTGCCAGCAGTTTAGGAACAGGGGCTGGAGAGCAGTACTTC.

The chain joins TRBV6-5 to TRBJ2-7; 8 bases map to TRBD1. The V and J ends lost 7 bases and 6 bases, in that order; junction bases with no gene match: 11. This CDR3 is 14 amino acids long. Germline loops: CDR1 MNHEY, CDR2 SVGAGI. CDR3 bases: TGTGCCAGCACCTTCGACAGGGGAGGTGGCGAGCAGTACTTC. Protein product: CASTFDRGGGEQYF.

Only one count was recorded for this clonotype. The chain joins TRBV28 to TRBJ1-2, with D possibly matching TRBD1 (5 bases). The CDR3 loop spans 15 amino acids. The V gene lost 7 bases and the J gene lost 6 bases, with 21 bases spanning the gap. CDR1 is MDHEN and CDR2 is SYDVKM in the germline V gene. This CDR3 reads CASIRMGVASDGYTF. The CDR3 DNA is TGTGCCAGCATACGAATGGGGGTCGCGTCCGATGGCTACACCTTC.

V gene TRBV5-1 combines with J gene TRBJ1-5; D is uncertain. Trimming removed 1 base at V and 4 bases at J, with 12 bases between. Germline CDR1 SGHRS, CDR2 YFSETQ. The CDR3 extends over 15 amino acids. CDR3: CASSLTGVGNQPQHF. CDR3 bases: TGCGCCAGCAGCTTGACCGGGGTTGGAAATCAGCCCCAGCATTTT.

This clonotype was observed at least ten times. The DNA for the CDR3 is TGCAGCGTTGAAGTACTCGACTTAAACTTCAAAAACATTCAGTACTTC. It encodes CSVEVLDLNFKNIQYF. The chain has TRBV29-1 and TRBJ2-4; no reliable D call. The germline V gene has CDR1 SQVTM and CDR2 ANQGSEA. The V gene lost 1 base and the J gene lost 3 bases, with 16 bases spanning the gap. CDR3 length: 16 amino acids.

This clonotype was seen only a few times. The chain combines TRBV12-3 or TRBV12-4 with TRBJ1-2; D uncertain. This CDR3 region has 13 residues. Trimming cost V 1 base and J 8 bases, with 11 bases left between them. The CDR3 nucleotides read TGTGCCAGCAGTTTAGAGTCCCCGGGAGGCTACACCTTC. Amino acid sequence: CASSLESPGGYTF.

This chain joins TRBV4-3 and TRBJ2-3, with D possibly being TRBD1 or TRBD2 (5 bases each). The CDR3 runs 17 residues. Trimming took off 0 bases at V and 2 bases at J, with 15 bases between the two ends. Looked up from germline, CDR1 is LGHNA and CDR2 is YSLEER. Here the CDR3 reads CASSQDLRVGTTDTQYF. In DNA form, the CDR3 reads TGCGCCAGCAGCCAAGATCTCAGGGTGGGGACCACAGATACGCAGTATTTT.

Many counts were recorded for this clonotype. The chain combines TRBV10-3 with TRBJ1-3; no reliable D call. Per the germline V gene, CDR1 is ENHRY and CDR2 is SYGVKD. The V and J ends lost 8 bases and 0 bases respectively, with 14 bases between them. The CDR3 length is 15 residues. The DNA of the CDR3 is TGTGCCATCCGCGAGAGGGAAACCTCTGGAAACACCATATATTTT. Its protein product is CAIRERETSGNTIYF.

This chain links TRBV20-1 with TRBJ1-5; tentatively, D is TRBD1 (5 bases). CDR1 is DFQATT and CDR2 is SNEGSKA in the germline V gene (reference sequence). The CDR3 spans 15 residues. V lost 0 bases and J 7 bases, leaving 16 bases between the germline ends. CDR3: CSARDFKGRGQPQHF. In nucleotides, the CDR3 is TGCAGTGCTAGAGATTTCAAGGGGCGCGGCCAGCCCCAGCATTTT.

This clonotype was observed a handful of times. As DNA, the CDR3 is TGTGCCACCAGTTATGGGGAGACCCAGTACTTC. Protein sequence: CATSYGETQYF. V is TRBV24-1 and J is TRBJ2-5, with D uncertain. Per the germline V gene, CDR1 is KGHDR and CDR2 is SFDVKD. V shed 6 bases and J shed 5 bases, with 6 bases lying between them. CDR3 length equals 11 residues.

This clonotype has at least ten counts. The J gene is TRBJ2-5, the V gene TRBV7-2; D is undetermined. Germline V gene lookup returns CDR1 SGHTA and CDR2 FQGNSA. Trimming cost V 1 base and J 2 bases, with 8 bases left between them. CDR3 length equals 14 residues. CDR3 residues: CASSLGGTQETQYF. The CDR3 DNA follows: TGTGCCAGCAGCTTAGGTGGCACGCAAGAGACCCAGTACTTC.

V gene TRBV10-3 combines with J gene TRBJ2-3; D gene ambiguous. The V end was cut by 2 bases, the J end by 4 bases, with 4 bases between. The CDR3 sequence is 12 residues long. From germline, CDR1 is ENHRY and CDR2 SYGVKD. The CDR3 is CAISEVADTQYF. The CDR3 DNA reads TGTGCCATCAGTGAGGTCGCAGATACGCAGTATTTT.

The rearrangement joins TRBV20-1 to TRBJ1-4; 11 nucleotides match TRBD1. Germline values: CDR1 DFQATT, CDR2 SNEGSKA (reference sequence). The CDR3 extends over 14 amino acids. The J segment lost 7 bases and the V segment lost 6 bases, leaving 7 bases of the junction unmatched. CDR3 sequence (DNA): TGCAGTGCGCCGGACAGGGGGCAAGCTGAAAAACTGTTTTTT. It translates to CSAPDRGQAEKLFF.

This chain links TRBV10-2 with TRBJ1-6; D gene ambiguous. The CDR3 runs to 13 residues. CDR1 WSHSY and CDR2 SAAADI come from the germline V gene. Trimming cost V 3 bases and J 6 bases, with 6 bases left between them. CDR3 DNA sequence: TGCGCCAGCAGTGATGGCGGTAATTCACCCCTCCACTTT. Translated: CASSDGGNSPLHF.

In its sample, this clonotype was seen a few times. The gene calls are TRBV20-1 and TRBJ2-1, with D perhaps assigned TRBD1 or TRBD2 (5 bases each). V shed 3 bases and J shed 8 bases, with 5 bases lying between them. This CDR3 has 10 amino acids. Per germline, CDR1 DFQATT and CDR2 SNEGSKA (reference sequence). The CDR3 loop is CSARGDEQFF. The CDR3, as DNA: TGCAGTGCTAGGGGGGATGAGCAGTTCTTC.

The chain recombines TRBV7-2 with TRBJ1-2; D gene uncertain. The length of the CDR3 is 13 residues. Deletions cut 5 bases from V and 6 bases from J, with 13 bases between. Germline V lookup: CDR1 SGHTA, CDR2 FQGNSA. CDR3 nucleotide sequence: TGTGCCAGCAGCCCCGGGTCCGGGAATGGCTACACCTTC. This sequence encodes CASSPGSGNGYTF.

This clonotype was seen more than once but under ten times. The chain combines TRBV6-5 with TRBJ1-5; D remains ambiguous. There are 14 residues in the CDR3. V was cut by 6 bases and J by 5 bases, with 14 bases left in between. Germline CDR1 and CDR2: MNHEY and SVGAGI. Here the CDR3 reads CASSLSTLHQPQHF. For the CDR3, the DNA is TGTGCCAGCAGCCTTTCAACACTCCATCAGCCCCAGCATTTT.

Only a few counts were recorded for this clonotype. V and J are TRBV7-2 and TRBJ2-1; the D is unclear. V was cut by 5 bases and J by 5 bases, with 7 bases left in between. The length of the CDR3 is 12 residues. The germline V gene encodes CDR1 SGHTA and CDR2 FQGNSA. The CDR3 DNA is TGTGCCAGCAGCCTAAGTAACAATGAGCAGTTCTTC. The encoded protein is CASSLSNNEQFF.

The chain couples TRBV20-1 to TRBJ1-1, with D tentatively TRBD1 (6 bases). V gave up 1 base and J gave up 0 bases, with 9 bases separating them. The length of the CDR3 is 14 residues. CDR1 is DFQATT, CDR2 SNEGSKA, per germline (reference sequence). CDR3 protein: CSARAGAMNTEAFF. The CDR3 DNA sequence: TGCAGTGCTAGAGCAGGGGCGATGAACACTGAAGCTTTCTTT.

This clonotype was detected a few times. The chain joins TRBV20-1 to TRBJ1-2; D remains ambiguous. Germline V CDR1 and CDR2: DFQATT, SNEGSKA (reference sequence). V was shortened by 5 bases and J by 0 bases, with 10 bases between the two germline ends. CDR3 length: 13 amino acids. The CDR3 reads CSAGAPANYGYTF. The CDR3 coding sequence is TGCAGTGCTGGAGCCCCAGCTAACTATGGCTACACCTTC.

There are many counts of this clonotype. The V call is TRBV7-2, the J call TRBJ2-3, with 10 bases that match TRBD2. The CDR3 extends over 16 amino acids. Germline assignment: CDR1 SGHTA and CDR2 FQGNSA. The ends lost 5 bases at V and 4 bases at J; junction bases unmatched: 9. CDR3 DNA: TGTGCCAGCAGCCCCAGACTAGCGGGTCTCGCAGATACGCAGTATTTT. This gives the protein CASSPRLAGLADTQYF.